The subject of this entry is one T cell receptor (beta chain). Antigen unknown. The data were taken from a study of breast tumors, draining lymph nodes, adjacent tissues. Axillary draining lymph nodes of breast cancer patients supplied the node samples. Study conclusions and caveats: Tumor T cell lymph node origin was a supported hypothesis, not proven. Tumors had less TCR diversity than lymph nodes, more than nontumor tissue. Tumor and nontumor repertoires were significantly more similar in luminal-like than in basal-like breast cancer. The data were judged consistent with most tumor T cells coming from lymph node and expanding in tumor.

The CDR3 extends over 16 amino acids. V lost 4 bases, J lost 2 bases, and 5 bases stayed unmatched. CDR1 and CDR2 (germline): DFQATT, SNEGSKA (reference sequence). TCRdb re-called the multiplex PCR reads through MiXCR, storing one row per CDR3 protein. Among about 220,000 distinct CDR3 sequences listed, 30% to 35% were seen once. V is TRBV20-1 and J is TRBJ2-5; the match to TRBD2 covers 15 bases. Material for sequencing was axillary lymph node tissue. The receptor was derived from a female donor with breast cancer. Some clones in this sample may be carry-over from other donors' samples. CDR3 nucleotide sequence: TGCAGTGCTATGGGGACTAGCGGGGGGTTACAAGAGACCCAGTACTTC. It translates to CSAMGTSGGLQETQYF.